In this sample, the clone carrying this T cell receptor (beta chain) turned up once. In the original workflow: Amplification of reference gene primers provided the estimated nucleated cell counts. Generated by immunoSEQ multiplex PCR, the TCRdb table keeps only in-frame clones and is missing some. The DNA was the basis for D and trimming; V, J and clone size are from that table. The sample lists hundreds of thousands of clones; about 86% were seen once. The CDR3 is 11 residues long. Looked up from germline, CDR1 is SQVTM and CDR2 is ANQGSEA. Trimming shortened V by 5 bases and J by 5 bases, and 9 bases separated the two germline ends. The data are from a study of blood T cell repertoires in COVID-19. At the level of the study: The samples span acute and convalescent COVID-19 from the United States, Italy and Spain. PBMCs, B-cell-depleted T cells, or T cells provided the cDNA or gDNA that made up the material.

The sequencing sample was made of peripheral blood. The receptor comes from a man of 80 years or more with acute or convalescent COVID-19. The J gene is TRBJ1-1, the V gene TRBV29-1; possibly TRBD1 for D (6 bases). For the CDR3, the DNA is TGCAGCGTTAGGGGGGGGACTGAAGCTTTCTTT. Translation gives CSVRGGTEAFF. Based on the CDR3 plus reference TRBV29-1 and TRBJ1-1, the full variable domain is SAVISQKPSRDICQRGTSLTIQCQVDSQVTMMFWYRQQPGQSLTLIATANQGSEATYESGFVIDKFPISRPNLTFSTLTVSNMSPEDSSIYLCSVRGGTEAFFGQGTRLTVV.